This TCR beta chain was retrieved from a study of CD8 T cell repertoires and HIV-1 epitope variants (dated by TCRdb to the early 2020s). Background on the whole study: T cells were stimulated in separate culture wells with each of twenty-five peptides representing autologous and known Gag and Nef epitope variants. Among the control conditions were a peptide pool of CMV, EBV and flu, the Ebola AY9 epitope serving as a negative control, and a well with no peptide. Three Gag epitope families and Nef HW9 and YT9 were included among the tested epitopes. Using the EasySep Human T Cell Enrichment Kit, T cells were enriched and then co-cultured with an equal number of autologous T cell-negative cells acting as antigen-presenting cells. The cultures were grown for around 10 days in IMDM with gentamicin, and half of the media was changed on days 3 and 7 with IL-2, IL-7 and IL-15 added. An aliquot of 1M T cells was saved as an uncultured baseline condition, separate from the 80 to 95 T cell cultures. A total of more than 75 T cell cultures were run, with each culture condition done in triplicate except for one peptide, which was done in duplicate.

The EasySep Human CD8+ T Cell Enrichment Kit was used on day 10 to isolate CD8+ T cells from every culture. General study outcomes and caveats: Of the nine antigen-specific TCR beta clonotypes identified, roughly six appeared cross-reactive for autologous or known escape epitope variants. Roughly 5 clonotypes recognized the Nef KF9 family and one clonotype recognized the HW9 family, while no responses were seen to the TAALDMSHF plasma variant. The assay identified only TCR beta chains and indicated proliferation in response to antigen, without indicating T cell function or cytokine profile.

Sequencing of TCR beta CDR3 regions was performed at survey depth on the immunoSEQ platform. The QIAamp DNA micro kit was used to extract genomic DNA from every cultured and uncultured CD8+ T cell population. Per the original workflow: Samples with fewer than 5,000 productive reads were excluded, which removed about 7% of the roughly 80 HIV peptide-stimulated cultures. Sequences were trimmed to CDR3 by a MANAFEST web app, and nonproductive sequences, CDR3s under 5 amino acids, and sequences not starting with C or ending with F/W were removed. Antigen-specific clonotypes had to expand in at least 2 of 3 replicates versus no-peptide control at FDR 0.01, only within one epitope family. A specific clonotype also had to show a frequency at least fivefold higher than in wells stimulated with peptides from other epitope families. TCRdb carries this immuneACCESS record with in-frame sequences only. Its versions omit some clonotypes, under half of them owing to an unresolved V gene in the studies checked, with the rest unexplained. Clonal size and the V and J genes are those of that table, whereas D and trimming came from the DNA. The sample data list under 6,000 clones, and around 71% of these were observed just once. 35% to 55% of the sample goes to the ten largest clones.

In regard to this clone: Its antigen has not been determined. No base quality values were provided; no much bigger clone lies one nucleotide off.

The origin of this receptor is a male donor with HIV. Sequencing input: cultured CD8+ T cells derived from PBMCs.

The DNA is as follows: TGTGCCTGGAGGTTCGGGTGGGGGGCGGCGAATGAGCAGTTCTTC. It translates as CAWRFGWGAANEQFF. The sequence joins TRBV30 to TRBJ2-1; the D gene is perhaps TRBD1 or TRBD2, each of them matching over 6 bases. Counted from cysteine to phenylalanine, this CDR3 has 15 amino acids. This entry keeps only the CDR3 DNA: 45 bases, framed from base 1. The germline V gene (reference sequence) yields GTSNPN for CDR1 and SVGIG for CDR2. Cut back by 3 bases and 7 bases, the V and J ends lie 19 bases apart.